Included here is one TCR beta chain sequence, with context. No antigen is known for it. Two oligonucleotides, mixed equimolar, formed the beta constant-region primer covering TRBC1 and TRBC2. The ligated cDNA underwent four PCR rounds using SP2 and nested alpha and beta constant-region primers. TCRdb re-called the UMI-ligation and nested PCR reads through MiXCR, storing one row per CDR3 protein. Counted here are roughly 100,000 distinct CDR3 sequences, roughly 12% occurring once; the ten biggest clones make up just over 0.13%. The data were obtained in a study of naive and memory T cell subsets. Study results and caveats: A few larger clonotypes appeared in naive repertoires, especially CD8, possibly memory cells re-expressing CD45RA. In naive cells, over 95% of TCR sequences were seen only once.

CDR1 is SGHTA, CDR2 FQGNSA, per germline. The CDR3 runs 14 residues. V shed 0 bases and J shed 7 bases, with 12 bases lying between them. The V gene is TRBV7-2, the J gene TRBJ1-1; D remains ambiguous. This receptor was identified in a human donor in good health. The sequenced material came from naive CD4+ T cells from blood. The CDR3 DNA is TGTGCCAGCAGCTTAGCATACTCGGAAATTGAAGCTTTCTTT. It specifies CASSLAYSEIEAFF. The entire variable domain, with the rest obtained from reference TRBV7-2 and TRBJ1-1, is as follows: GAGVSQSPSNKVTEKGKDVELRCDPISGHTALYWYRQSLGQGLEFLIYFQGNSAPDKSGLPSDRFSAERTGGSVSTLTIQRTQQEDSAVYLCASSLAYSEIEAFFGQGTRLTVV.